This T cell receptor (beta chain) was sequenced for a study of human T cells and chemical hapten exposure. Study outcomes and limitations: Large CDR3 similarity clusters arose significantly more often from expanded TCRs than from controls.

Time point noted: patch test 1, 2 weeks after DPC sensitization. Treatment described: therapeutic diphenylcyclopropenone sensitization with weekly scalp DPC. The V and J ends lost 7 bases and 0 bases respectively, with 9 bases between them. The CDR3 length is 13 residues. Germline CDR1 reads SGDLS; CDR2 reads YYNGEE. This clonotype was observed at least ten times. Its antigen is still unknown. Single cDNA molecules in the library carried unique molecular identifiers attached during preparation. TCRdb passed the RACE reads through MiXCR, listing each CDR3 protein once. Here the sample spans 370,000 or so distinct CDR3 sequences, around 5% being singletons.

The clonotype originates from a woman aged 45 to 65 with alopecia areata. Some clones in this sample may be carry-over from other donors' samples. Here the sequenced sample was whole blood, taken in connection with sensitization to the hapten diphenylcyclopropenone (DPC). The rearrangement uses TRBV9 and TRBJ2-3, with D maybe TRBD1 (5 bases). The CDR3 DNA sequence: TGTGCCAGCGCAGGGCTAAGCACAGATACGCAGTATTTT. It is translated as CASAGLSTDTQYF.